The rows below give T cell receptor beta chains drawn from one sample of a study of T cell repertoires in ileal Crohn's disease. Clones were sequenced by immunoSEQ multiplex PCR, and TCRdb holds only the in-frame ones, with some missing. Among 10,000 to 15,000 clones, around 77% were seen once, and the ten largest hold 4.5%. Sequenced sample: ileal tissue. These receptor sequences come from an adult with Crohn's disease. Both conserved end residues are part of each CDR3. Each record gives: J gene, CDR3 length, V gene, CDR3 protein.

>TRBJ1-2|12|TRBV19
CASRVGVYGYTF
>TRBJ2-1|14|TRBV19
CASIREAGKNEQFF
>TRBJ2-7|14|TRBV15
CATSRPTGGGEQYF
>TRBJ1-1|14|TRBV13
CASSLGPGDTEAFF
>TRBJ1-2|14|TRBV11-3
CASSSGQSNYGYTF
>TRBJ2-7|15|TRBV6-6
CASSYPGQGKGEQYF
>TRBJ2-5|17|TRBV7-8
CASSLAPSGRAKETQYF
>TRBJ2-2|14|TRBV6-4
CASSAGLNTGELFF
>TRBJ2-7|16|TRBV5-6
CASSLAAGASGYEQYF
>TRBJ1-1|12|TRBV9
CASSSQAPEAFF
>TRBJ2-3|17|TRBV9
CASSVGGLAGFTDTQYF
>TRBJ2-7|13|TRBV6-6
CASKPGHQLEQYF
>TRBJ1-2|16|TRBV5-1
CASNPGQGRSNYGYTF
>TRBJ2-5|14|TRBV10-3
CAISESGYQETQYF
>TRBJ2-7|12|TRBV11-2
CASSLDYNEQYF
>TRBJ2-7|14|TRBV5-1
CASSEWALTWEQYF
>TRBJ1-1|14|TRBV5-5
CASSLAVRSTEAFF
>TRBJ2-7|17|TRBV5-1
CASSFQTGGSGSYEQYF
>TRBJ1-3|15|TRBV7-6
CASSFGAATGNTIYF
>TRBJ1-1|12|TRBV5-1
CASQGDGTEAFF
>TRBJ2-1|17|TRBV2
CASSATGTQSAYNEQFF
>TRBJ1-1|14|TRBV28
CASSSSTGFTEAFF
>TRBJ2-7|13|TRBV6-5
CASSPRNSYEQYF
>TRBJ2-7|12|TRBV5-1
CASSSLSYEQYF
>TRBJ1-2|12|TRBV19
CASSSDRNGYTF
>TRBJ2-1|15|TRBV11-2
CASSSRTGNSNEQFF